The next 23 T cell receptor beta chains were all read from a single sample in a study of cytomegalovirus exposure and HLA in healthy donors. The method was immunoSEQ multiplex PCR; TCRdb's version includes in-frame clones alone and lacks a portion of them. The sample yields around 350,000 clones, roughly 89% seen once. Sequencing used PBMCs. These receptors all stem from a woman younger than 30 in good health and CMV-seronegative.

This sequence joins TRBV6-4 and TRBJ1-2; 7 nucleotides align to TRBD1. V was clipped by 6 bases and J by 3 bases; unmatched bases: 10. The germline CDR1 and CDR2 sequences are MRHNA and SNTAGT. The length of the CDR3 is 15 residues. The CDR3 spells CASSPARGFYYGYTF. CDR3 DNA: TGTGCCAGCAGCCCCGCCAGGGGGTTTTACTATGGCTACACCTTC.

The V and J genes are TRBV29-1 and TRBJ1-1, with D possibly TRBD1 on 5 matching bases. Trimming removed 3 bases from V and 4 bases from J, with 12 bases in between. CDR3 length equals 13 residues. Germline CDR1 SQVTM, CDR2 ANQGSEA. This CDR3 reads CSVEDIGVTEAFF. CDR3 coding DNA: TGCAGCGTTGAGGACATAGGGGTCACTGAAGCTTTCTTT.

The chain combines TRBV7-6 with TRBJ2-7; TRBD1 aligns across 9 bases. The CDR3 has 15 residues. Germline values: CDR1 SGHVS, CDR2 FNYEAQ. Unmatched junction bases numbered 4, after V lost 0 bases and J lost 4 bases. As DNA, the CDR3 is TGTGCCAGCAGCTTAGCGGGGACAGGGCAGTACGAGCAGTACTTC. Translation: CASSLAGTGQYEQYF.

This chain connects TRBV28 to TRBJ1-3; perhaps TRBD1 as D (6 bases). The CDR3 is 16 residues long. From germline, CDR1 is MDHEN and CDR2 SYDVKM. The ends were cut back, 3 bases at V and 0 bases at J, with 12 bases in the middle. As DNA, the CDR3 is TGTGCCAGCAGTTTGACTCAGGGGAACTCTGGAAACACCATATATTTT. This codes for CASSLTQGNSGNTIYF.

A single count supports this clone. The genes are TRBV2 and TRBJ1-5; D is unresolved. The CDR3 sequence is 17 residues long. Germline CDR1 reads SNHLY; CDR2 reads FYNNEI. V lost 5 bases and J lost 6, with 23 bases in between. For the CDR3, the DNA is TGTGCCAGCAGTACTACGGCCTCCGGCGGGAGAAGTCAGCCCCAGCATTTT. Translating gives CASSTTASGGRSQPQHF.

The CDR3 spells CSAHSGRVETQYF. Written as DNA, the CDR3 is TGCAGCGCGCATAGCGGGAGGGTTGAGACCCAGTACTTC. The chain links TRBV29-1 to TRBJ2-5; 11 bases match TRBD2. The V gene's germline CDR1 is SQVTM and CDR2 ANQGSEA. J lost 5 bases, V lost 7 bases, and 6 bases had no gene match. The CDR3 has 13 residues. Full variable domain (outside the CDR3, taken from reference TRBV29-1 and TRBJ2-5): SAVISQKPSRDICQRGTSLTIQCQVDSQVTMMFWYRQQPGQSLTLIATANQGSEATYESGFVIDKFPISRPNLTFSTLTVSNMSPEDSSIYLCSAHSGRVETQYFGPGTRLLVL.

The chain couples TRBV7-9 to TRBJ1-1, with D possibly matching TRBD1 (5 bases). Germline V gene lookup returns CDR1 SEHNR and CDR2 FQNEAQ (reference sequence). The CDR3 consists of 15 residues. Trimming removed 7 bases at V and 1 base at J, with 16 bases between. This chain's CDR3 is CASTQLGLGNTEAFF. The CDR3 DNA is TGTGCCAGCACCCAACTGGGGCTAGGGAACACTGAAGCTTTCTTT.

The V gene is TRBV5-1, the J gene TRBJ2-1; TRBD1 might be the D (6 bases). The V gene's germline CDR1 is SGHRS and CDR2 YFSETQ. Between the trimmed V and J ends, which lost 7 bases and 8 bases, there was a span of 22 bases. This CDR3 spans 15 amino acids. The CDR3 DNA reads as TGCGCCAGCCAGACAGGCGAATCGAGTGGGGATGAGCAGTTCTTC. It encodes CASQTGESSGDEQFF. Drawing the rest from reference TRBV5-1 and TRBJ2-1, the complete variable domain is KAGVTQTPRYLIKTRGQQVTLSCSPISGHRSVSWYQQTPGQGLQFLFEYFSETQRNKGNFPGRFSGRQFSNSRSEMNVSTLELGDSALYLCASQTGESSGDEQFFGPGTRLTVL.

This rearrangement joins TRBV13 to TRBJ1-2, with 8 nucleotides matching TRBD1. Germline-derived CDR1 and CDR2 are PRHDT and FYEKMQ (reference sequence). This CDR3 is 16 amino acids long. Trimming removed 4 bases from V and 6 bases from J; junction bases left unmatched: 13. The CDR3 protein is CASSSLDGQGFHGYTF. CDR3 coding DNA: TGTGCCAGCAGCTCCCTTGATGGACAGGGCTTCCATGGCTACACCTTC.

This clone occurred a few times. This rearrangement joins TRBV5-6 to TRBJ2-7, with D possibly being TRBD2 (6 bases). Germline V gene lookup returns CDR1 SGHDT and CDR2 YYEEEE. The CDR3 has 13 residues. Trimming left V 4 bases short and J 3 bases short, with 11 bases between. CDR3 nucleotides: TGTGCCAGCAGCACCGGGACTTACTACGAGCAGTACTTC. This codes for CASSTGTYYEQYF.

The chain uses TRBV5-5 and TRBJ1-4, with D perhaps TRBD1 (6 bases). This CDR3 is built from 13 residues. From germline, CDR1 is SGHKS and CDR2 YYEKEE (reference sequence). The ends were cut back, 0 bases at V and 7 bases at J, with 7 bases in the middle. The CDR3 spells CASSLAGVEKLFF. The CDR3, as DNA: TGTGCCAGCAGCTTGGCAGGGGTTGAAAAACTGTTTTTT. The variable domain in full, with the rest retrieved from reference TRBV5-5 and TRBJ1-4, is DAGVTQSPTHLIKTRGQQVTLRCSPISGHKSVSWYQQVLGQGPQFIFQYYEKEERGRGNFPDRFSARQFPNYSSELNVNALLLGDSALYLCASSLAGVEKLFFGSGTQLSVL.

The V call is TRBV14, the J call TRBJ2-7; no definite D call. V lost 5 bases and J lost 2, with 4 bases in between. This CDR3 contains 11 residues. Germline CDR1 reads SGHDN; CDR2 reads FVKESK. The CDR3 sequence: CASSFAYEQYF. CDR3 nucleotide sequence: TGTGCCAGCAGCTTCGCCTACGAGCAGTACTTC. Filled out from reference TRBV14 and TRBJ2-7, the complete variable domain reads EAGVTQFPSHSVIEKGQTVTLRCDPISGHDNLYWYRRVMGKEIKFLLHFVKESKQDESGMPNNRFLAERTGGTYSTLKVQPAELEDSGVYFCASSFAYEQYFGPGTRLTVT.

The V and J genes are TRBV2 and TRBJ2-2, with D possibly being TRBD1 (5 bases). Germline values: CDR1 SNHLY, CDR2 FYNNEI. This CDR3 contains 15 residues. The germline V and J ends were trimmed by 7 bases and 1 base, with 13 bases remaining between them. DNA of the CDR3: TGTGCCAGCACAGGCCCTGGACAGAACACCGGGGAGCTGTTTTTT. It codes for CASTGPGQNTGELFF. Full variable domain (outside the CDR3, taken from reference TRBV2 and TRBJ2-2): EPEVTQTPSHQVTQMGQEVILRCVPISNHLYFYWYRQILGQKVEFLVSFYNNEISEKSEIFDDQFSVERPDGSNFTLKIRSTKLEDSAMYFCASTGPGQNTGELFFGEGSRLTVL.

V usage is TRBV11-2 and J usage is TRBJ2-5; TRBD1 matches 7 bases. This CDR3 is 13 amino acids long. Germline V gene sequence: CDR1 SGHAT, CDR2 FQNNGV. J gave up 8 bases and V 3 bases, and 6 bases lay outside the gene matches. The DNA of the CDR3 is TGTGCCAGCAGCTTTAGACAGGGTCTAACCCAGTACTTC. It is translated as CASSFRQGLTQYF. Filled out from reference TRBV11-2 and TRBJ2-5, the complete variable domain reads EAGVAQSPRYKIIEKRQSVAFWCNPISGHATLYWYQQILGQGPKLLIQFQNNGVVDDSQLPKDRFSAERLKGVDSTLKIQPAKLEDSAVYLCASSFRQGLTQYFGPGTRLLVL.

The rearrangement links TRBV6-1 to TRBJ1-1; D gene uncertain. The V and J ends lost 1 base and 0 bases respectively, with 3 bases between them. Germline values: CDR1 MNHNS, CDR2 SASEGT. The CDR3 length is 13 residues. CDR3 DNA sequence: TGTGCCAGCAGTGAAGGGCTGAACACTGAAGCTTTCTTT. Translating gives CASSEGLNTEAFF.

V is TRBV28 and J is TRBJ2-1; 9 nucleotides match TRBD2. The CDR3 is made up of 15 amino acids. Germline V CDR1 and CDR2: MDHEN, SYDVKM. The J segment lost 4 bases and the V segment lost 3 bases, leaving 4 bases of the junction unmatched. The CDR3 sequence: CASSFQREAYNEQFF. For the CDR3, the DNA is TGTGCCAGCAGTTTTCAGCGGGAGGCTTACAATGAGCAGTTCTTC.

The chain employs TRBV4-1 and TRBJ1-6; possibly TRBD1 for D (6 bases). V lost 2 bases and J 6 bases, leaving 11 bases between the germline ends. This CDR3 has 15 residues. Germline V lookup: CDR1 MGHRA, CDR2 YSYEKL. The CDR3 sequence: CASSQKGDGNSPLHF. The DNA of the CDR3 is TGCGCCAGCAGCCAAAAGGGGGACGGTAATTCACCCCTCCACTTT.

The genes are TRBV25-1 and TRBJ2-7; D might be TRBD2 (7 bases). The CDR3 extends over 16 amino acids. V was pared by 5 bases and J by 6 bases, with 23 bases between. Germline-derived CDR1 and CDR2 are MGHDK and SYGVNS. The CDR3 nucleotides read TGTGCCAGCAGTCCCAGGGGTGTGGCGGGAGCTTCCGAGCAGTACTTC. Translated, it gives CASSPRGVAGASEQYF.

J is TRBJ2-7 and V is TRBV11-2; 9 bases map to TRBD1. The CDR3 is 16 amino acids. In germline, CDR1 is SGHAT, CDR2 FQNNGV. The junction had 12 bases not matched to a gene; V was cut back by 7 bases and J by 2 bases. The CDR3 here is CASTYGFGTGTYEQYF. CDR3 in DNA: TGTGCCAGCACCTACGGCTTCGGGACAGGGACCTACGAGCAGTACTTC.

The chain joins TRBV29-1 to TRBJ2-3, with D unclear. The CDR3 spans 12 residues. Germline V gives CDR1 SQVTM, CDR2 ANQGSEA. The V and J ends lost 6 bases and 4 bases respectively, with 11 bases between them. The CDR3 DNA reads TGCAGCGTCGTCTACTTAGCAGATACGCAGTATTTT. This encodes CSVVYLADTQYF.

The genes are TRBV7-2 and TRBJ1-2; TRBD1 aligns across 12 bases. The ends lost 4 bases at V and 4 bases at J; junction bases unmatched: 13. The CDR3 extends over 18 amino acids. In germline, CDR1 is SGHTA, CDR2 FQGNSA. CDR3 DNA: TGTGCCAGCAGCTCGCTGTCGGGACAGGGGGCGCGGGGCTATGGCTACACCTTC. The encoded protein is CASSSLSGQGARGYGYTF. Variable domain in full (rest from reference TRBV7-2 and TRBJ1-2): GAGVSQSPSNKVTEKGKDVELRCDPISGHTALYWYRQSLGQGLEFLIYFQGNSAPDKSGLPSDRFSAERTGGSVSTLTIQRTQQEDSAVYLCASSSLSGQGARGYGYTFGSGTRLTVV.

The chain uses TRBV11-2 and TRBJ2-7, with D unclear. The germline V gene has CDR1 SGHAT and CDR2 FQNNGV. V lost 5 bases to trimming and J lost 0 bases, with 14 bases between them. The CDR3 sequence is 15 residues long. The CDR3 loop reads CASSPEVLSSYEQYF. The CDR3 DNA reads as TGTGCCAGCAGCCCCGAAGTATTGAGCTCCTACGAGCAGTACTTC.

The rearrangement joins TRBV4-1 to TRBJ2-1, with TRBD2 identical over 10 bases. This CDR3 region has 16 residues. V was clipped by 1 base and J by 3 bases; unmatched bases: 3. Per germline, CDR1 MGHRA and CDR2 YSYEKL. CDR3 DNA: TGCGCCAGCAGCCAAGCTAGCGGGGGAATCTACAATGAGCAGTTCTTC. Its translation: CASSQASGGIYNEQFF.